This T cell receptor (beta chain) emerged from a study of persistence of HIV-infected CD4 T cells. Study-level points and caveats: Antigen-responding cells were enriched for degenerate expanded CDR3beta sequences.

The libraries were made with immunoSEQ version 4 in survey mode. Produced via immunoSEQ multiplex PCR; TCRdb's table is partial and in-frame only. The table lists over 35,000 clones, 80% to 90% of them singletons. Nonspecific anti-CD3/anti-CD28 bead stimulation represents the broad CD4+ T cell repertoire. CD4+ T cells upregulating both CD40 ligand and CD69 were sorted as responding cells. Plasma HIV-1 RNA stayed below 50 copies/mL for at least 4 years. This clone has only one observation. Antigen specificity is unknown. Trimming took off 6 bases at V and 2 bases at J, with 13 bases between the two ends. CDR1 and CDR2 from the germline V gene are KGHSH and LQKENI. The CDR3 is 14 residues long.

The source material was CD4+ T cells sorted from PBMCs after approximately 19-hour stimulation, sampled from a patient who received antiretroviral therapy. This clonotype was sampled from an adult man with HIV who was CMV-seropositive. The rearrangement links TRBV18 to TRBJ1-2; D may be TRBD1 (5 bases). The CDR3: CASSTGDGNYGYTF. CDR3 nucleotide sequence: TGTGCCAGCTCTACCGGGGACGGAAACTATGGCTACACCTTC.